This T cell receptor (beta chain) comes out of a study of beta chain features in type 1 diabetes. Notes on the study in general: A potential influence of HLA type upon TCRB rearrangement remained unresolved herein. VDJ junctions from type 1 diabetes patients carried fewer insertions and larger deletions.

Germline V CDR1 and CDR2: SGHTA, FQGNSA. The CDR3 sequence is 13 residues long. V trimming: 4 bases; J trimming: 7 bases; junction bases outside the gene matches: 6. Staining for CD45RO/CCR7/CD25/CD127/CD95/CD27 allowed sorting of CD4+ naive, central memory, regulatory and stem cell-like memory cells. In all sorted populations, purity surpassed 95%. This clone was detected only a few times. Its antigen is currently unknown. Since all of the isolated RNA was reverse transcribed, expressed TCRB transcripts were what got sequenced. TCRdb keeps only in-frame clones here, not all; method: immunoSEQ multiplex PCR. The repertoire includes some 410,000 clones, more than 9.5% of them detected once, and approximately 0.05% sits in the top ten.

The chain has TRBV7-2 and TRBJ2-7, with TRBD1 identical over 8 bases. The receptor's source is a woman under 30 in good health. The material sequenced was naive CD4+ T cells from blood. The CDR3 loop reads CASSWDRFGEQYV. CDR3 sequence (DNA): TGTGCCAGCAGCTGGGACAGGTTTGGGGAGCAGTACGTC.